Shown below are 19 T cell receptor beta chains from a single sample sequenced in a study of T cells in localized non-small cell lung cancer (dated by TCRdb to 2020 to 2021). Preparation of the library involved the immunoSEQ multiplex PCR assay. TCRdb took this table from immuneACCESS and kept in-frame rearrangements with V and J called. Such tables lack part of the clones; where checked against another copy, unresolved V genes explain under half of the gap, and the rest is unexplained. The sample table lists some 24,000 clones, roughly 90% of them with a count of one. Approximately 2.9% of the sample comes from the top ten. This specimen was peripheral blood, taken before any cancer treatment. The source is a woman aged 35-75 years with stage I lung adenocarcinoma.

This rearrangement joins TRBV5-5 to TRBJ2-5; weak D call: TRBD2 (5 bases). Deletions cut 2 bases from V and 4 bases from J, with 15 bases between. Per the germline V gene, CDR1 is SGHKS and CDR2 is YYEKEE (reference sequence). This CDR3 has 15 residues. CDR3 loop: CASSLGSAVLETQYF. The CDR3 bases are TGTGCCAGCAGCTTAGGTTCAGCGGTCCTAGAGACCCAGTACTTC.

This chain uses TRBV5-6 with TRBJ2-7; D unresolved. The V gene's germline CDR1 is SGHDT and CDR2 YYEEEE. V shed 2 bases and J shed 8 bases, with 14 bases lying between them. The CDR3 consists of 13 residues. Here the CDR3 reads CASSLAALKKQYF. Written as DNA, the CDR3 is TGTGCCAGCAGCTTAGCAGCGTTAAAGAAGCAGTACTTC.

J is TRBJ2-7 and V is TRBV27; no reliable D call. V lost 6 bases and J 4 bases, leaving 10 bases between the germline ends. Germline-derived CDR1 and CDR2 are MNHEY and SMNVEV (reference sequence). This CDR3 contains 12 residues. The CDR3: CASSQSKYEQYF. CDR3 sequence (DNA): TGTGCCAGCAGCCAAAGCAAGTACGAGCAGTACTTC.

This chain connects TRBV10-3 to TRBJ1-1; D ambiguous. Germline loops: CDR1 ENHRY, CDR2 SYGVKD. This CDR3 comprises 13 residues. Trimming removed 8 bases at V and 4 bases at J, with 14 bases between. The CDR3 DNA reads as TGTGCCATCGGGAGGATGGAGAGCACTGAAGCTTTCTTT. Residues: CAIGRMESTEAFF.

The chain carries TRBV4-1 and TRBJ2-3; D is perhaps TRBD1 (6 bases). Deletions cut 3 bases from V and 8 bases from J, with 15 bases between. This CDR3 has 14 residues. CDR1 and CDR2 (germline): MGHRA, YSYEKL. The CDR3 DNA follows: TGCGCCAGCAGCCAGGACTCAGGGGAAGTTACGCAGTATTTT. As protein: CASSQDSGEVTQYF.

The chain links TRBV10-3 to TRBJ2-2; 10 bases line up with TRBD2. The CDR3 runs to 16 residues. The V and J ends lost 3 bases and 4 bases, in that order; junction bases with no gene match: 5. Germline V lookup: CDR1 ENHRY, CDR2 SYGVKD. In DNA form, the CDR3 reads TGTGCCATCAGTGATTCCGGGACTAGCGTCACCGGGGAGCTGTTTTTT. Protein: CAISDSGTSVTGELFF.

This clone showed up just once. This chain connects TRBV5-6 to TRBJ2-6; D ambiguous. The V end lost 4 bases, the J end lost 0 bases, and 20 bases lay between the germline ends. The germline gives CDR1 SGHDT, CDR2 YYEEEE. The CDR3 runs 19 residues. The CDR3 sequence: CASSREGTERRSGANVLTF. CDR3 nucleotide sequence: TGTGCCAGCAGCCGTGAAGGTACAGAACGGCGCTCTGGGGCCAACGTCCTGACTTTC.

CDR3 sequence (DNA): TGTGCCAGCAGTTTGGGACAGGGGTTCGGGGAGACCCAGTACTTC. Its translation is CASSLGQGFGETQYF. This chain connects TRBV27 to TRBJ2-5, with 10 positions matching TRBD1. V shed 3 bases and J 5 bases; nucleotides not matched to a gene: 6. CDR3 length: 15 amino acids. CDR1 MNHEY and CDR2 SMNVEV come from the germline V gene (reference sequence).

This chain joins TRBV7-2 and TRBJ2-5, with 7 nucleotides matching TRBD1. V lost 4 bases to trimming and J lost 4 bases; unmatched junction nucleotides: 6. The CDR3 totals 14 residues. The germline V gene has CDR1 SGHTA and CDR2 FQGNSA. CDR3 sequence (DNA): TGTGCCAGCAGCTCCCGACAGGGCGGAGAGACCCAGTACTTC. This encodes CASSSRQGGETQYF.

The rearrangement uses TRBV7-2 and TRBJ1-2; TRBD1 agrees at 7 bases. CDR1 is SGHTA, CDR2 FQGNSA, per germline. Trimming took 1 base from V and 4 from J; bases not matched to a gene: 9. The CDR3 is 16 residues long. This CDR3 is CASSLGGRGQSYGYTF. The CDR3 DNA reads TGTGCCAGCAGCTTAGGGGGGAGGGGGCAAAGCTATGGCTACACCTTC.

This clone occurred a few times. The V and J genes are TRBV4-1 and TRBJ1-5; D gene unclear. V was pared by 0 bases and J by 9 bases, with 15 bases between. Germline V lookup: CDR1 MGHRA, CDR2 YSYEKL. There are 15 residues in the CDR3. CDR3 sequence (DNA): TGCGCCAGCAGCCAAGATCCCCAGTCCCCGGGGCCCCAGCATTTT. Translation gives CASSQDPQSPGPQHF.

The chain combines TRBV15 with TRBJ2-7; D perhaps matches TRBD2 (5 bases). The CDR3 sequence is 13 residues long. Germline-derived CDR1 and CDR2 are LNHNV and YYDKDF (reference sequence). The V gene lost 4 bases and the J gene lost 3 bases, with 10 bases spanning the gap. DNA of the CDR3: TGTGCCACCAGCATTAGCGTACGCTACGAGCAGTACTTC. This sequence encodes CATSISVRYEQYF.

This chain links TRBV11-1 with TRBJ2-1; a weak D match, TRBD1 (6 bases). The germline V and J ends were trimmed by 5 bases and 2 bases, with 13 bases remaining between them. The CDR3 spans 15 residues. Per the germline V gene, CDR1 is SGHAT and CDR2 is FQDESV (reference sequence). DNA of the CDR3: TGTGCCAGCAGCGCACAGGGACCACCCTACAATGAGCAGTTCTTC. Its translation: CASSAQGPPYNEQFF.

This clone has just a few counts. The chain joins TRBV15 to TRBJ2-1; no clear D gene. Germline-derived CDR1 and CDR2 are LNHNV and YYDKDF (reference sequence). The V and J ends lost 0 bases and 5 bases respectively, with 5 bases between them. The CDR3 is made up of 13 amino acids. CDR3 region: CATSREWNNEQFF. Written as DNA, the CDR3 is TGTGCCACCAGCAGAGAGTGGAACAATGAGCAGTTCTTC.

This clone was observed a single time. This chain uses TRBV28 with TRBJ1-5; D is unresolved. This CDR3 comprises 14 residues. V gave up 3 bases and J gave up 2 bases, with 8 bases separating them. Germline-derived CDR1 and CDR2 are MDHEN and SYDVKM. CDR3 coding DNA: TGTGCCAGCAGTTTCATGAGAGGCAATCAGCCCCAGCATTTT. The encoded protein is CASSFMRGNQPQHF.

V gene TRBV15 combines with J gene TRBJ2-1, with 9 positions matching TRBD2. The trim removed 7 bases at V and 8 bases at J, leaving 12 bases unmatched. CDR1 LNHNV and CDR2 YYDKDF come from the germline V gene (reference sequence). The CDR3 totals 15 residues. The CDR3 region has the DNA TGTGCCACCATTACGGGACTAGCCTTCACCGATGAGCAGTTCTTC. Protein: CATITGLAFTDEQFF.

The V call is TRBV5-1, the J call TRBJ2-1; 8 positions match TRBD1. Germline-derived CDR1 and CDR2 are SGHRS and YFSETQ. Germline trimming cut 0 bases from V and 7 bases from J; bases unmatched to any gene: 9. CDR3 size: 16 residues. CDR3 bases: TGCGCCAGCAGCTTGGTTGGTCAGGGGGCTTCAAATGAGCAGTTCTTC. It is translated as CASSLVGQGASNEQFF.

This chain connects TRBV7-9 to TRBJ1-3; 8 nucleotides agree with TRBD1. This CDR3 comprises 15 residues. Unmatched junction bases numbered 5, after V lost 7 bases and J lost 0 bases. The germline V gene encodes CDR1 SEHNR and CDR2 FQNEAQ (reference sequence). CDR3 amino acids: CASMPGQVSGNTIYF. The CDR3 DNA follows: TGTGCCAGCATGCCGGGACAGGTCTCTGGAAACACCATATATTTT.

The chain couples TRBV28 to TRBJ2-1; TRBD1 is a possible D gene (6 bases). Germline V gene sequence: CDR1 MDHEN, CDR2 SYDVKM. V lost 8 bases and J lost 6, with 17 bases in between. This CDR3 spans 14 amino acids. As DNA, the CDR3 is TGTGCCAGCGAGACCGGGACGACAGGCAATGAGCAGTTCTTC. Translated, it gives CASETGTTGNEQFF.